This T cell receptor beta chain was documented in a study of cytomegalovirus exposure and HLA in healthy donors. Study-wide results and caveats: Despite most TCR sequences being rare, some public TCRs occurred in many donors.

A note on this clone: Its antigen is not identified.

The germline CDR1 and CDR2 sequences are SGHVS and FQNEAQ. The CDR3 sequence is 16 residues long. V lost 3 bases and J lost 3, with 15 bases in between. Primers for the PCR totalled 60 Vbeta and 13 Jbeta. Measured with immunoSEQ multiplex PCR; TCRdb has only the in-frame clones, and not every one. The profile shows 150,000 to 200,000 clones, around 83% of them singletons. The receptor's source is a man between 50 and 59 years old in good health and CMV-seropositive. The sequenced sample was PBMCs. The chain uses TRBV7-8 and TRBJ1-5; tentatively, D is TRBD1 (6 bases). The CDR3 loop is CASSLPPGHNNQPQHF. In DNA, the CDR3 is TGTGCCAGCAGCTTGCCTCCGGGACACAACAATCAGCCCCAGCATTTT.